The next 5 T cell receptor beta chains were all read from a single sample in a study of spatial heterogeneity in lung cancer. Findings and limits, study-wide: Mutation tallies in tumors tracked expanded intratumoral alpha and beta TCR counts.

Described time point: sample taken at primary tumor resection. These receptors lack a known antigen. From the 5' RACE reads, TCRdb called clonotypes with MiXCR, one entry per CDR3 protein. This table holds roughly 3,500 distinct CDR3 sequences, roughly 5.2% found once. The source material was lung tumor tissue, sampled at surgery. These receptors were taken from a female donor with early-stage non-small cell lung cancer.

By share, this clonotype ranks as large (0.1 to 1%). The J gene is TRBJ2-7, the V gene TRBV5-6, with D tentatively TRBD1 (7 bases). Germline CDR1 is SGHDT and CDR2 is YYEEEE. This CDR3 is 14 amino acids long. V was trimmed by 2 bases and J by 5 bases, leaving 14 bases between them. CDR3: CASSFRRGANEQYF. The CDR3 nucleotides read TGTGCCAGCAGCTTTCGCAGGGGGGCCAACGAGCAGTACTTC.

In this sample, this clonotype is medium-sized (0.01 to 0.1%). The chain recombines TRBV29-1 with TRBJ1-5; the match to TRBD1 covers 10 bases. The length of the CDR3 is 14 residues. Germline CDR1 is SQVTM and CDR2 is ANQGSEA. V lost 6 bases and J lost 6; bases outside the gene matches: 8. CDR3 coding DNA: TGCAGCGTAGCGACAGGGGGCGCGGGTCAGCCCCAGCATTTT. Residues: CSVATGGAGQPQHF.

This clonotype is medium-sized (0.01 to 0.1%) in the sample. The chain uses TRBV7-2 and TRBJ2-7, with a possible D match to TRBD1 (6 bases). The germline V gene has CDR1 SGHTA and CDR2 FQGNSA. Trimming took 1 base from V and 7 from J, leaving 11 bases between them. The CDR3 has 13 residues. The CDR3 protein is CASSLGPTGEQYV. The CDR3 nucleotides read TGTGCCAGCAGCTTAGGGCCCACAGGGGAGCAGTACGTC.

By frequency in the sample, this clonotype is medium-sized. This chain connects TRBV12-5 to TRBJ2-3, with TRBD2 as a possible D gene (6 bases). This CDR3 is 13 amino acids long. Trimming pared 6 bases from V and 7 bases from J, leaving 14 bases between. CDR1 and CDR2 from the germline V gene are LGHNT and FRNRAP. CDR3: CASGTGTANTQYF. CDR3 DNA: TGTGCTAGTGGGACCGGGACTGCCAATACGCAGTATTTT. The variable domain in full, completed from reference TRBV12-5 and TRBJ2-3, reads DARVTQTPRHKVTEMGQEVTMRCQPILGHNTVFWYRQTMMQGLELLAYFRNRAPLDDSGMPKDRFSAEMPDATLATLKIQPSEPRDSAVYFCASGTGTANTQYFGPGTRLTVL.

This clonotype was seen many times. V and J are TRBV20-1 and TRBJ2-3; 10 bases line up with TRBD2. CDR1 and CDR2 (germline): DFQATT, SNEGSKA (reference sequence). There are 15 residues in the CDR3. The J segment lost 0 bases and the V segment lost 3 bases, leaving 3 bases of the junction unmatched. CDR3 DNA: TGCAGTGCTAGGATAGCGGGAGGCAGCACAGATACGCAGTATTTT. Protein: CSARIAGGSTDTQYF.